This entry concerns a single T cell receptor (beta chain). The CDR3 sequence is 12 residues long. Between the trimmed V and J ends, which lost 2 bases and 7 bases, there was a span of 6 bases. The germline V gene has CDR1 MNHEY and CDR2 SMNVEV (reference sequence). This sample is part of a study of blood T cell repertoires in COVID-19. Study context: Sources were T cells, B-cell-depleted T cells, or PBMCs; the material itself was cDNA or gDNA.

The protocol was immunoSEQ multiplex PCR, while the TCRdb copy is restricted to in-frame clones and leaves out a portion. The sample consists of more than 200,000 clones, approximately 91% of them appearing once. The gene calls are TRBV27 and TRBJ2-1, with no clear D. This TCR came from a human donor in a cohort sampled during active COVID-19. The sequenced material came from peripheral blood. The CDR3 coding sequence is TGTGCCAGCAGTTTAGCCGGGAATGAGCAGTTCTTC. Its protein product is CASSLAGNEQFF.